This T cell receptor (beta chain) was recovered during a study of CD4 T cells in relation to SARS-CoV-2 and coronaviruses. The overall study: After roughly ten days of antigen culture, PBMC TCR beta CDR3s were sequenced.

In the case of this clone: Its antigen is not known.

The method was immunoSEQ multiplex PCR; TCRdb's version includes in-frame clones alone and lacks a portion of them. The table lists some 35,000 clones, 82% of them singletons. V was clipped by 5 bases and J by 7 bases; unmatched bases: 4. There are 14 residues in the CDR3. CDR1 and CDR2 from the germline V gene are MNHEY and SVGAGI. This clonotype was sampled from an adult with COVID-19. The rearrangement uses TRBV6-5 and TRBJ1-6; TRBD1 matches 8 bases. Sequenced input: naive CD4+ T cells from PBMCs, cultured in vitro. As for subset: naive CD4+ T cells isolated by negative enrichment. This CDR3 is CASSPDRGNSPLHF. For the CDR3, the DNA is TGTGCCAGCAGTCCCGACAGGGGCAATTCACCCCTCCACTTT.